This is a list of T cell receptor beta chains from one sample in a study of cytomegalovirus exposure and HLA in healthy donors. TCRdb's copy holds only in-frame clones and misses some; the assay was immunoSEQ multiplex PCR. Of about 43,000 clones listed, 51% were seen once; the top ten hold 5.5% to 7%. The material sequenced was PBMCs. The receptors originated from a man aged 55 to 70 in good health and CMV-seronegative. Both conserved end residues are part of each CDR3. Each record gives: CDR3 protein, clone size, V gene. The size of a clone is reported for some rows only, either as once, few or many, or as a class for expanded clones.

CSVGAGSGDTQYF	NA	TRBV29-1
CASRSRLDNYGYTF	NA	TRBV6-5
CASSFGQVLNEQFF	NA	TRBV5-1
CASSTAQARNEKLFF	NA	TRBV5-4
CASSTLGDSYNEQFF	NA	TRBV19
CASSLGAGGEKLFF	NA	TRBV5-1
CASSEGGAGYNEQFF	NA	TRBV2
CASSPTGQALEAFF	NA	TRBV9
CASSVAGNSNQPQHF	NA	TRBV9
CSVSIRPNTEAFF	NA	TRBV29-1
CASSRASGSRETQYF	few	TRBV6-5
CASGLYGSAGANVLTF	once	TRBV12-5
CASSLSRGGSAFF	NA	TRBV27
CASSQEWSPADNEQFF	medium-sized	TRBV4-2
CSVATSSYNEQFF	NA	TRBV29-1
CASRGRGTYEQYF	once	TRBV5-8